These 22 T cell receptor beta chains originate from one sample sequenced in a study of response to subunit inactivated influenza vaccine. TCRdb passed the RT-PCR reads through MiXCR, listing each CDR3 protein once. Of just over 300,000 distinct CDR3 sequences detected, roughly a fifth appear once; the ten largest clones hold roughly a tenth. The sample was PBMCs from blood, taken about 19 months after vaccination. The receptors were gathered from a man between 50 and 69 years old who received an inactivated influenza vaccine.

The genes are TRBV4-2 and TRBJ1-5; 8 positions match TRBD1. The CDR3 contains 15 residues. Germline-derived CDR1 and CDR2 are LGHNA and YNFKEQ. V was pared by 3 bases and J by 8 bases, with 9 bases of the junction left unmatched. The CDR3 reads CASSHGDRGQKPQHF. DNA for the CDR3: TGTGCCAGCAGCCACGGTGACAGGGGTCAGAAGCCCCAGCATTTT.

The gene calls are TRBV20-1 and TRBJ2-1; D uncertain. The CDR3 sequence is 12 residues long. The V gene lost 0 bases and the J gene lost 7 bases, with 7 bases spanning the gap. Germline V gives CDR1 DFQATT, CDR2 SNEGSKA (reference sequence). CDR3 amino acids: CSARDLSNEQFF. CDR3 nucleotides: TGCAGTGCTAGAGATCTATCGAATGAGCAGTTCTTC.

This clonotype was seen only once. The chain uses TRBV19 and TRBJ2-3; D is unresolved. Trimming pared 6 bases from V and 1 base from J, leaving 8 bases between. The CDR3 extends over 13 amino acids. Germline CDR1 LNHDA, CDR2 SQIVND (reference sequence). The DNA of the CDR3 is TGTGCCAGTAGCCAGAGACGCACAGATACGCAGTATTTT. Translation gives CASSQRRTDTQYF.

In this sample, this clonotype turned up a few times. The chain has TRBV3-1 and TRBJ2-1, with D perhaps being TRBD1 or TRBD2 (5 bases each). CDR1 is LGHDT, CDR2 YNNKEL, per germline (reference sequence). The CDR3 has 12 residues. V dropped 3 bases and J dropped 9 bases, with 9 bases sitting between them. In nucleotides, the CDR3 is TGTGCCAGCAGCCATGGGACGGGTGAGCAGTTCTTC. This sequence encodes CASSHGTGEQFF.

The table lists this clonotype with a few counts. The V gene is TRBV29-1, the J gene TRBJ2-3; no reliable D call. V was clipped by 2 bases and J by 0 bases, with 15 bases between them. Germline CDR1 reads SQVTM; CDR2 reads ANQGSEA. The CDR3 is made up of 16 amino acids. The CDR3, as DNA: TGCAGCGTTGAAAGAGAAGGCGCAGGAAGCACAGATACGCAGTATTTT. Its protein product is CSVEREGAGSTDTQYF.

This clonotype was counted between two and nine times. The chain employs TRBV20-1 and TRBJ2-1; 11 bases match TRBD2. CDR3 length: 14 amino acids. Germline CDR1 reads DFQATT; CDR2 reads SNEGSKA (reference sequence). With 6 bases clipped from V and 9 bases from J, the junction kept 10 bases outside the gene matches. CDR3 sequence reads: CSAYELAGAFEQFF. Here the CDR3 DNA reads TGCAGTGCGTACGAACTAGCGGGAGCTTTTGAGCAGTTCTTC.

This clonotype was seen more than once but under ten times. The chain is built from TRBV7-6 and TRBJ2-2; D is unresolved. CDR3 length equals 15 residues. Germline values: CDR1 SGHVS, CDR2 FNYEAQ. V dropped 5 bases and J dropped 2 bases, with 12 bases sitting between them. The CDR3: CASSRAQFNTGELFF. The CDR3, as DNA: TGTGCCAGCAGCCGCGCACAGTTCAACACCGGGGAGCTGTTTTTT.

V gene TRBV5-5 combines with J gene TRBJ2-5; D gene unclear. The CDR3 contains 13 residues. Trimming cost V 4 bases and J 3 bases, with 10 bases left between them. Germline CDR1 and CDR2: SGHKS and YYEKEE (reference sequence). The CDR3 spells CASSGVTEETQYF. The CDR3 DNA reads TGTGCCAGCAGCGGGGTTACCGAAGAGACCCAGTACTTC.

This clonotype was recorded a few times. The chain carries TRBV5-1 and TRBJ2-7; 8 positions match TRBD1. V gave up 4 bases and J gave up 5 bases; unmatched junction bases: 8. The CDR3 contains 14 residues. Germline lookup yields CDR1 SGHRS and CDR2 YFSETQ. This CDR3 reads CASSPGQGLHEQYF. The DNA of the CDR3 is TGCGCCAGCAGCCCAGGACAGGGACTCCACGAGCAGTACTTC.

This clonotype was recorded a few times. The chain recombines TRBV28 with TRBJ2-5; maybe TRBD1 (5 bases). The V gene lost 4 bases and the J gene lost 9 bases, with 9 bases spanning the gap. The CDR3 has 11 residues. Germline CDR1 is MDHEN and CDR2 is SYDVKM. The chain's CDR3 is CASSYKGAQYF. CDR3 DNA: TGTGCCAGCAGTTATAAAGGGGCCCAGTACTTC. Complete variable domain (other parts from reference TRBV28 and TRBJ2-5): DVKVTQSSRYLVKRTGEKVFLECVQDMDHENMFWYRQDPGLGLRLIYFSYDVKMKEKGDIPEGYSVSREKKERFSLILESASTNQTSMYLCASSYKGAQYFGPGTRLLVL.

The chain uses TRBV7-9 and TRBJ2-7; 7 nucleotides line up with TRBD1. Germline CDR1 SEHNR, CDR2 FQNEAQ (reference sequence). The CDR3 is 14 residues long. V trimming: 6 bases; J trimming: 5 bases; junction bases outside the gene matches: 10. The CDR3, as DNA: TGTGCCAGCAGGCTGTCCGGGACAGCAAACGAGCAGTACTTC. Its translation is CASRLSGTANEQYF.

Ten or more counts support this clonotype. The chain's CDR3 is CASRMGTGSQPQHF. CDR3 bases: TGTGCCAGCAGAATGGGAACAGGGAGCCAGCCCCAGCATTTT. J is TRBJ1-5 and V is TRBV12-3 or TRBV12-4, with a possible D match to TRBD1 (6 bases). The CDR3 runs to 14 residues. V was trimmed by 6 bases and J by 7 bases, leaving 16 bases between them.

The chain couples TRBV18 to TRBJ1-6, with D possibly being TRBD1 (5 bases). Trimming pared 1 base from V and 13 bases from J, leaving 14 bases between. The CDR3 runs 14 residues. The germline V gene encodes CDR1 KGHSH and CDR2 LQKENI. In DNA, the CDR3 is TGTGCCAGCTCACCACTGGGGACTTTTCGGCCCCTCCACTTT. It is translated as CASSPLGTFRPLHF.

The sample holds many counts of this clonotype. The chain links TRBV10-3 to TRBJ1-6; D might be TRBD1 (5 bases). Trimming shortened V by 6 bases and J by 5 bases, and 14 bases separated the two germline ends. This CDR3 has 15 residues. Germline V gene lookup returns CDR1 ENHRY and CDR2 SYGVKD. The CDR3: CAISEQDGNNSPLHF. In DNA, the CDR3 is TGTGCCATCAGCGAACAGGATGGTAATAATTCACCCCTCCACTTT.

The chain couples TRBV2 to TRBJ2-1; 8 positions match TRBD2. Germline V gene lookup returns CDR1 SNHLY and CDR2 FYNNEI. Trimming took 5 bases from V and 2 from J; bases not matched to a gene: 5. The CDR3 is made up of 15 amino acids. CDR3 region: CASSQLAATYNEQFF. CDR3 sequence (DNA): TGTGCCAGCAGTCAACTAGCGGCCACCTACAATGAGCAGTTCTTC.

The V gene is TRBV29-1, the J gene TRBJ1-2, with a weak D call TRBD1 (6 bases). Germline V CDR1 and CDR2: SQVTM, ANQGSEA. The ends were cut back, 0 bases at V and 7 bases at J, with 15 bases in the middle. The CDR3 contains 14 residues. The CDR3: CSVEDRTFRGGYTF. CDR3 bases: TGCAGCGTTGAAGATCGTACTTTCAGGGGTGGCTACACCTTC.

The chain employs TRBV10-3 and TRBJ1-2; no clear D. Germline CDR1 ENHRY, CDR2 SYGVKD. The CDR3 extends over 13 amino acids. V gave up 6 bases and J gave up 3 bases, with 11 bases separating them. CDR3 DNA sequence: TGTGCCATCAGAGAAAAGTGGGACTATGGCTACACCTTC. Its translation: CAIREKWDYGYTF.

V is TRBV19 and J is TRBJ2-7; no firm D call. The V end lost 5 bases, the J end lost 3 bases, and 11 bases lay between the germline ends. The CDR3 covers 13 residues. Germline V lookup: CDR1 LNHDA, CDR2 SQIVND (reference sequence). The chain's CDR3 is CASSPRSFYEQYF. In nucleotides, the CDR3 is TGTGCCAGTAGTCCCCGGAGCTTCTACGAGCAGTACTTC.

This clonotype was seen a few times. The chain couples TRBV7-9 to TRBJ2-2; TRBD2 might be the D (6 bases). Germline V gene data show CDR1 as SEHNR and CDR2 as FQNEAQ (reference sequence). Trimming stripped 1 base from V and 7 bases from J, with 10 bases between. This CDR3 region has 14 residues. In nucleotides, the CDR3 is TGTGCCAGCAGCTTAGGACGGGACTTCGGGGAGCTGTTTTTT. It specifies CASSLGRDFGELFF.

The table lists this clonotype with many counts. The CDR3 DNA reads TGCGCCAGCAGACCGGACAGGGGATATTCACCCCTCCACTTT. Amino acid sequence: CASRPDRGYSPLHF. The genes are TRBV5-1 and TRBJ1-6; 9 bases are shared with TRBD1. The J segment lost 8 bases and the V segment lost 5 bases, leaving 5 bases of the junction unmatched. Germline CDR1 reads SGHRS; CDR2 reads YFSETQ. This CDR3 is 14 amino acids long.

This clonotype was seen more than once but under ten times. The rearrangement joins TRBV13 to TRBJ2-4; 9 bases map to TRBD1. The CDR3 has 14 residues. Losses at the gene ends were 3 bases for V and 6 bases for J; bases not matched to a gene: 3. Per the germline V gene, CDR1 is PRHDT and CDR2 is FYEKMQ (reference sequence). The DNA of the CDR3 is TGTGCCAGCAGCTTCGGGGACAGGGTAAACATTCAGTACTTC. Residues: CASSFGDRVNIQYF.

The rearrangement links TRBV3-1 to TRBJ2-5; TRBD2 aligns across 8 bases. The CDR3 sequence is 13 residues long. V trimming: 8 bases; J trimming: 0 bases; junction bases outside the gene matches: 2. Germline CDR1 LGHDT, CDR2 YNNKEL (reference sequence). The DNA of the CDR3 is TGTGCCAGCCGGGGGGGTTACCAAGAGACCCAGTACTTC. Translating it yields CASRGGYQETQYF.